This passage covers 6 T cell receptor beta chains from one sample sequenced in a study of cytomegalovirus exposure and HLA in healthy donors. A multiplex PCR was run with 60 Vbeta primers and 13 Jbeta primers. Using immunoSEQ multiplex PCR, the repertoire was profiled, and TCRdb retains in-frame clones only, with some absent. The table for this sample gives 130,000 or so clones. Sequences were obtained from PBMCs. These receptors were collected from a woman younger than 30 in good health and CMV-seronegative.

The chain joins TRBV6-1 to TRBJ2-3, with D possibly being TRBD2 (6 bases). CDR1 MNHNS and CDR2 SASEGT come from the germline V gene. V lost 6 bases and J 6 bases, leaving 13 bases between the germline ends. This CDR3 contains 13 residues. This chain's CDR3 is CASSPGRSDTQYF. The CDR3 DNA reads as TGTGCCAGCAGCCCTGGGAGGTCCGATACGCAGTATTTT.

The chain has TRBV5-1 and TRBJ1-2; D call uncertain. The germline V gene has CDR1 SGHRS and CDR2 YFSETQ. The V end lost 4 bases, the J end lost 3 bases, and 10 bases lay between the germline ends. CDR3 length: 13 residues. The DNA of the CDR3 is TGCGCCAGCAGCCCTACTGAATACTATGGCTACACCTTC. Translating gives CASSPTEYYGYTF. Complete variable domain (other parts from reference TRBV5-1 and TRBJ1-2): KAGVTQTPRYLIKTRGQQVTLSCSPISGHRSVSWYQQTPGQGLQFLFEYFSETQRNKGNFPGRFSGRQFSNSRSEMNVSTLELGDSALYLCASSPTEYYGYTFGSGTRLTVV.

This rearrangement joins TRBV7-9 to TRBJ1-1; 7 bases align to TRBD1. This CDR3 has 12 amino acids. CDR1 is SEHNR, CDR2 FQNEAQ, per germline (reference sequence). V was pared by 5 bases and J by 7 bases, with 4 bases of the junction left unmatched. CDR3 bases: TGTGCCAGCAGCCCATGGACAGGTGAAGCTTTCTTT. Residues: CASSPWTGEAFF.

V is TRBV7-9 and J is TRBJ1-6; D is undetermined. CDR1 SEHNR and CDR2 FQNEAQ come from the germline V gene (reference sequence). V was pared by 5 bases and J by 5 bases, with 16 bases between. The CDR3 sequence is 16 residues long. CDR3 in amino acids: CASSLLEAFNNSPLHF. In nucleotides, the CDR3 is TGTGCCAGCAGCCTATTGGAGGCATTCAATAATTCACCCCTCCACTTT.

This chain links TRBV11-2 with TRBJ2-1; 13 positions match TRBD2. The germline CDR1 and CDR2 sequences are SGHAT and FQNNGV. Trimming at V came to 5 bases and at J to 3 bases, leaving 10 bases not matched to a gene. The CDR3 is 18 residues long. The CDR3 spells CASSQGLAGVPSYNEQFF. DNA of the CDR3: TGTGCCAGCAGCCAAGGACTAGCGGGAGTGCCTAGCTACAATGAGCAGTTCTTC.

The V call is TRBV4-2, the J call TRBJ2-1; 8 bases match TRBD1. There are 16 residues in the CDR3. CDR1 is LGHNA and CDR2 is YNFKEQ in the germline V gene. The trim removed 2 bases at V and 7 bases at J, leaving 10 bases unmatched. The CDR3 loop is CASSQTGEQGGNEQFF. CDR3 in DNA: TGTGCCAGCAGCCAAACCGGAGAACAGGGGGGTAATGAGCAGTTCTTC.